The next 12 T cell receptor beta chains were all read from a single sample in a study of control samples from healthy donors and cancer patients. Profiled with immunoSEQ multiplex PCR; TCRdb holds only in-frame clones, not every one. The table has 120,000 or so clones, roughly 84% seen once. The sequencing sample was made of blood. The receptors derive from a man aged 40-50 years in good health.

The J gene is TRBJ1-1, the V gene TRBV10-1; maybe TRBD1 (6 bases). V was cut by 8 bases and J by 1 base, with 8 bases left in between. Germline V gene data show CDR1 as WNHNN and CDR2 as SYGVQD (reference sequence). The CDR3 spans 12 residues. The CDR3: CASGGGNTEAFF. CDR3 coding DNA: TGCGCCAGCGGAGGGGGGAACACTGAAGCTTTCTTT.

With regard to this clone: This CDR3 is also generated by other DNA sequences in the sample. V usage is TRBV9 and J usage is TRBJ2-7; 7 bases are shared with TRBD2. Trimming removed 0 bases from V and 2 bases from J; junction bases left unmatched: 5. The CDR3 is 15 residues long. The germline gives CDR1 SGDLS, CDR2 YYNGEE. DNA of the CDR3: TGTGCCAGCAGCGTAGGGTCTAGCGGCCCCTACGAGCAGTACTTC. It translates to CASSVGSSGPYEQYF.

This chain joins TRBV7-9 and TRBJ1-2; the D gene is possibly TRBD1 (6 bases). Germline-derived CDR1 and CDR2 are SEHNR and FQNEAQ (reference sequence). The CDR3 is made up of 14 amino acids. V dropped 11 bases and J dropped 4 bases, with 20 bases sitting between them. The CDR3 nucleotides read TGTGCCGGGGGCGGGAGGGAGACTCGCTATGGCTACACCTTC. Amino acid sequence: CAGGGRETRYGYTF.

The CDR3 bases are TGTGCCAGCTCTACAGGGGGCGGTCAGCCCCAGCATTTT. This encodes CASSTGGGQPQHF. V usage is TRBV18 and J usage is TRBJ1-5, with TRBD1 identical over 9 bases. Germline assignment: CDR1 KGHSH and CDR2 LQKENI. CDR3 size: 13 residues. With 6 bases clipped from V and 6 bases from J, the junction kept 3 bases outside the gene matches.

This chain uses TRBV7-2 with TRBJ1-2, with D possibly being TRBD1 (6 bases). V lost 5 bases and J lost 10, with 14 bases in between. Germline lookup yields CDR1 SGHTA and CDR2 FQGNSA. This CDR3 is 12 amino acids long. The CDR3 region is CASSLYREDYTF. The DNA of the CDR3 is TGTGCCAGCAGCCTGTACAGGGAGGACTACACCTTC.

In its sample, this clone was seen once. The chain couples TRBV27 to TRBJ2-2, with a weak D call TRBD2 (7 bases). Germline assignment: CDR1 MNHEY and CDR2 SMNVEV (reference sequence). CDR3 length equals 15 residues. V was pared by 3 bases and J by 4 bases, with 12 bases between. The CDR3 spells CASSFAGAGTGELFF. The CDR3 bases are TGTGCCAGCAGTTTTGCGGGGGCGGGCACCGGGGAGCTGTTTTTT.

As concerns this clone: Relative to the germline gene, one junction end is altered; a read error may explain this. This rearrangement joins TRBV6-1 to TRBJ2-7, with D uncertain. The CDR3 covers 12 residues. Germline CDR1 and CDR2: MNHNS and SASEGT. The CDR3 sequence: CASSEWASAFNF. The CDR3 DNA sequence: TGTGCCAGCAGTGAATGGGCGTCTGCCTTTAACTTC.

V usage is TRBV2 and J usage is TRBJ1-5; D is uncertain. V was shortened by 4 bases and J by 3 bases, with 10 bases between the two germline ends. The V gene's germline CDR1 is SNHLY and CDR2 FYNNEI. There are 14 residues in the CDR3. The CDR3 sequence: CASSVLFTNQPQHF. The CDR3 DNA reads as TGTGCCAGCAGTGTGCTGTTCACCAATCAGCCCCAGCATTTT.

The chain uses TRBV7-2 and TRBJ2-4, with 9 bases fitting TRBD2. V shed 5 bases, J shed 7 bases, and the junction held 12 bases outside the gene matches. CDR1 and CDR2 (germline): SGHTA, FQGNSA. This CDR3 is 16 amino acids long. Here the CDR3 reads CASSPDRSGGRNIQYF. CDR3 coding DNA: TGTGCCAGCAGCCCAGACCGTAGCGGGGGCAGGAACATTCAGTACTTC.

J is TRBJ2-3 and V is TRBV25-1; 9 bases match TRBD2. Trimming removed 8 bases from V and 2 bases from J; junction bases left unmatched: 5. The CDR3 runs 14 residues. Germline-derived CDR1 and CDR2 are MGHDK and SYGVNS. The CDR3 coding sequence is TGTGCCAGCTCGCCTAGCGGGGTCACAGATACGCAGTATTTT. Protein sequence: CASSPSGVTDTQYF.

The sample holds one count of this clone. The rearrangement links TRBV2 to TRBJ1-1; the match to TRBD1 covers 8 bases. Germline V gene lookup returns CDR1 SNHLY and CDR2 FYNNEI. Trimming removed 2 bases from V and 6 bases from J; junction bases left unmatched: 8. The CDR3 loop spans 15 amino acids. DNA for the CDR3: TGTGCCAGCAGTGAAAGCGGGACAGGTAGCCCTGAAGCTTTCTTT. This codes for CASSESGTGSPEAFF.

This chain joins TRBV11-1 and TRBJ2-7, with 7 nucleotides matching TRBD1. Germline V gives CDR1 SGHAT, CDR2 FQDESV (reference sequence). The CDR3 runs 13 residues. V lost 3 bases and J lost 3; bases outside the gene matches: 2. Here the CDR3 DNA reads TGTGCCAGCAGCTTCCACAGGGGCTACGAGCAGTACTTC. It is translated as CASSFHRGYEQYF.